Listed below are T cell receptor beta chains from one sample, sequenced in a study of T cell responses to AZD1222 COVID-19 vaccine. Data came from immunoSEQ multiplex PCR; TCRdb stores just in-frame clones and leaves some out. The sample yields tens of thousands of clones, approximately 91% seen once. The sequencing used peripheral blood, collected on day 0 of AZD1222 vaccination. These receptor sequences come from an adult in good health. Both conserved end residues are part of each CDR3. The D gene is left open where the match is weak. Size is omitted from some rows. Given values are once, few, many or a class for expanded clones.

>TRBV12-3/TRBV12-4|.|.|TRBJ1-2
CASSFGRGYGYTF
TGTGCCAGCAGTTTTGGGCGGGGCTATGGCTACACCTTC
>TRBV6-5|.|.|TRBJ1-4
CASSHAVRGDEKLFF
TGTGCCAGCAGCCACGCAGTACGGGGAGATGAAAAACTGTTTTTT
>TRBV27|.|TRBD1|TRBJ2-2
CASTRRDRVSTGELFF
TGTGCCAGCACCCGTAGGGACAGGGTGAGCACCGGGGAGCTGTTTTTT
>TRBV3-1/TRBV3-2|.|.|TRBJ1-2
CASSHLTVPGYTF
TGTGCCAGCAGCCATCTGACAGTTCCTGGCTACACCTTC
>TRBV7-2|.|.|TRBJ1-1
CASSLGSGMNTEAFF
TGTGCCAGCAGCTTAGGCTCAGGGATGAACACTGAAGCTTTCTTT
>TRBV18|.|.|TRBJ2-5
CASSQRETQYF
TGTGCCAGCTCACAACGAGAGACCCAGTACTTC
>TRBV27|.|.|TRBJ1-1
CASSSPRGTEAFF
TGTGCCAGCAGTTCTCCCCGAGGGACTGAAGCTTTCTTT
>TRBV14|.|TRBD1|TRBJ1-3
CASSPTTGADTIYF
TGTGCCAGCAGCCCGACGACAGGGGCTGACACCATATATTTT
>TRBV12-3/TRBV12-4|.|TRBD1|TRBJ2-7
CASSTGQLKQYF
TGTGCCAGCAGTACGGGACAGTTAAAGCAGTACTTC
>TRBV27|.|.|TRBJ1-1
CASSSDIPVGHGNTEAFF
TGTGCCAGCAGTTCAGATATCCCGGTGGGACACGGAAACACTGAAGCTTTCTTT
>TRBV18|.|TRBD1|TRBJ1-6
CASSPGTGGGSPLHF
TGTGCCAGCTCACCTGGGACAGGGGGCGGTTCACCCCTCCACTTT
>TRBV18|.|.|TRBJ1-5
CASSPATSNNQPQHF
TGTGCCAGCTCACCCGCCACCAGCAACAATCAGCCCCAGCATTTT
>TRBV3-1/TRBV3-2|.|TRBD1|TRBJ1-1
CASSQRMTGGKAFF
TGTGCCAGCAGCCAGAGGATGACAGGGGGGAAAGCTTTCTTT
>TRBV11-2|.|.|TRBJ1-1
CASSVSGSMGTEAFF
TGTGCCAGCAGCGTAAGTGGGTCAATGGGTACTGAAGCTTTCTTT
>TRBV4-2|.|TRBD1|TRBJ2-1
CASSQAGTGFGGKFF
TGTGCCAGCAGCCAGGCCGGGACAGGCTTCGGTGGGAAGTTCTTC
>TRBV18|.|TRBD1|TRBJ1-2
CASSTTGTGYGYTF
TGTGCCAGCTCAACAACCGGGACAGGATATGGCTACACCTTC
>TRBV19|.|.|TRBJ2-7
CASRASQPFEQYF
TGTGCCAGTAGGGCTAGCCAACCTTTTGAGCAGTACTTC
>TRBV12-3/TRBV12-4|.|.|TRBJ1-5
CASSLANQPQHF
TGTGCCAGCAGTTTAGCGAATCAGCCCCAGCATTTT
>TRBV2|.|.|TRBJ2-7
CASSEVGYEQYF
TGTGCCAGCAGTGAAGTCGGCTACGAGCAGTACTTC
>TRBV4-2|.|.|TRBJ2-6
CASSQAGDLSGANVLTF
TGTGCCAGCAGCCAAGCCGGGGATCTCTCTGGGGCCAACGTCCTGACTTTC
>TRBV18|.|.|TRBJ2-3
CASSPPRTDTQYF
TGTGCCAGCTCACCACCAAGGACAGATACGCAGTATTTT
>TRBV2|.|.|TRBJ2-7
CASSEFSYEQYF
TGTGCCAGCAGTGAATTTAGCTACGAGCAGTACTTC
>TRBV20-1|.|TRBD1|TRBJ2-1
CRLDRGHEQFF
TGCAGACTCGACAGGGGGCACGAGCAGTTCTTC
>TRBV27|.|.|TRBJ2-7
CASGRGTYEQYF
TGTGCCAGCGGGCGGGGCACGTACGAGCAGTACTTC
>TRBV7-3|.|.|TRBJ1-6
CASSSAGTDNSPLHF
TGTGCCAGCAGCTCCGCCGGGACCGATAATTCACCCCTCCACTTT
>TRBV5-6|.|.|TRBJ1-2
CASRASQKPYGYTF
TGTGCCAGCAGGGCCAGCCAAAAACCGTATGGCTACACCTTC
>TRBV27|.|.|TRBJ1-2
CASSLKYWGEANYGYTF
TGTGCCAGCAGTTTAAAGTACTGGGGTGAGGCTAACTATGGCTACACCTTC
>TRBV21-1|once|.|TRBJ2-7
CASSPWTRGHEQYF
TGTGCCAGCTCCCCTTGGACGAGGGGCCACGAGCAGTACTTC
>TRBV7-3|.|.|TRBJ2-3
CASSLTLLTDTQYF
TGTGCCAGCAGCTTAACACTCCTCACAGATACGCAGTATTTT
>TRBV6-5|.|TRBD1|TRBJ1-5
CASSRGQGRNQPQHF
TGTGCCAGCAGCCGCGGACAGGGGAGGAATCAGCCCCAGCATTTT
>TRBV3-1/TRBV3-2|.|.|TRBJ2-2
CASSRETHADTGELFF
TGTGCCAGCAGCCGAGAGACACATGCGGACACCGGGGAGCTGTTTTTT
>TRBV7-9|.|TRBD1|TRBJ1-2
CASSSDRDETF
TGTGCCAGCAGCTCCGACAGGGACGAAACCTTC
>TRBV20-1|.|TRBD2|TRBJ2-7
CSASSSGRAEQYF
TGCAGTGCTAGTTCTAGCGGGAGAGCGGAGCAGTACTTC
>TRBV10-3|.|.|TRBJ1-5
CAIRGETPQPQHF
TGTGCCATCAGGGGCGAGACACCCCAGCCCCAGCATTTT
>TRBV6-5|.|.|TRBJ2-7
CASSYSGGLPYEQYF
TGTGCCAGCAGTTACTCCGGTGGTTTGCCCTACGAGCAGTACTTC
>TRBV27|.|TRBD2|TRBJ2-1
CATRGSGMYNEQFF
TGTGCCACCAGAGGTAGCGGGATGTACAATGAGCAGTTCTTC
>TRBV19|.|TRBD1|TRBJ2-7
CASSADPQGITYEQYF
TGTGCCAGTAGTGCAGACCCACAGGGGATCACCTACGAGCAGTACTTC
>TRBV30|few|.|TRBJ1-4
CAWSARTDHEKLFF
TGTGCCTGGAGTGCCCGGACCGACCATGAAAAACTGTTTTTT
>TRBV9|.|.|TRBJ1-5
CASSRPRFQPQHF
TGTGCCAGCAGCCGGCCCCGTTTCCAGCCCCAGCATTTT
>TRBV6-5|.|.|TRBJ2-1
CASSYLVGHEQFF
TGTGCCAGCAGTTACCTCGTGGGCCATGAGCAGTTCTTC
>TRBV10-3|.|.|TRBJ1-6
CAISEWSTGRSSYNSPLHF
TGTGCCATCAGTGAGTGGTCAACAGGTCGGAGCTCCTATAATTCACCCCTCCACTTT
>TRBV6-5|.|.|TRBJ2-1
CASSYAGRGYNEQFF
TGTGCCAGCAGTTACGCAGGTCGGGGCTACAATGAGCAGTTCTTC
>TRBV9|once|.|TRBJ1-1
CASSVEGWGNTEAFF
TGTGCCAGCAGCGTAGAGGGGTGGGGGAACACTGAAGCTTTCTTT
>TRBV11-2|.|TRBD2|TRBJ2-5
CASSRTSLAGQETQYF
TGTGCCAGCAGCAGAACCTCCCTAGCGGGGCAGGAGACCCAGTACTTC